This is a list of T cell receptor beta chains from one sample in a study of T cell responses to AZD1222 COVID-19 vaccine. The table came from immunoSEQ multiplex PCR; TCRdb's copy has only in-frame clones and leaves some out. Seen here are roughly 150,000 clones, approximately 90% observed once, and the top ten hold approximately 6.9%. The sample consisted of peripheral blood, taken on day 0 of AZD1222 vaccination. These receptors were obtained from an adult in good health. Each CDR3 is given with its conserved first and last residue. Each record gives: clone size, J gene, D gene, V gene, CDR3 DNA, CDR3 protein. The D gene is left open where the match is weak. Clone sizes are given selectively: once, few, many, or a class where the clone is expanded.

>.|TRBJ1-1|.|TRBV11-2
TGTGCCAGCAGCTTGGGCCGGGATGAAGCTTTCTTT
CASSLGRDEAFF
>.|TRBJ1-5|.|TRBV2
TGTGCCAGCCGGGACAAATGGAATCAGCCCCAGCATTTT
CASRDKWNQPQHF
>.|TRBJ1-1|.|TRBV4-2
TGTGCCAGCAGCCAAGAGGCAGGGGCCCGGGAAGCTTTCTTT
CASSQEAGAREAFF
>.|TRBJ1-5|.|TRBV6-1
TGTGCCAGCAGTGACCCCTTGGGGCTAAGTTTTAGCAATCAGCCCCAGCATTTT
CASSDPLGLSFSNQPQHF
>.|TRBJ2-5|.|TRBV28
TGTGCCATCGCCCTGGGGGCGCTTCCCCAAGAGACCCAGTACTTC
CAIALGALPQETQYF
>.|TRBJ1-1|.|TRBV28
TGTGCCAGCACCTTACTGGACCCCATGAACACTGAAGCTTTCTTT
CASTLLDPMNTEAFF
>.|TRBJ2-7|TRBD2|TRBV10-3
TGTGCCATCAGTGAGTCTAGCGGGGGGACTTACGAGCAGTACTTC
CAISESSGGTYEQYF
>.|TRBJ1-6|.|TRBV13
TGTGCCAGCAGGTCGACAGCGGGAAATTCACCCCTCCACTTT
CASRSTAGNSPLHF
>once|TRBJ1-5|.|TRBV27
TGTGCCAGCGGAACAGCAACCAATCAGCCCCAGCATTTT
CASGTATNQPQHF
>.|TRBJ2-5|.|TRBV7-2
TGTGCCAGCAGCTCCAGCCAAGGCGAGACCCAGTACTTC
CASSSSQGETQYF
>.|TRBJ2-2|.|TRBV7-7
TGTGCTAGCAGCTTGGAATTCGACTGGGACACCGGGGAGCTGTTTTTT
CASSLEFDWDTGELFF
>.|TRBJ2-1|TRBD1|TRBV5-1
TGCGCCAGCAAACCGGGACAGGGAGACAATGAGCAGTTCTTC
CASKPGQGDNEQFF
>once|TRBJ2-3|.|TRBV30
TGTGCCTGGAGTGTTGAGTATGGAGATACGCAGTATTTT
CAWSVEYGDTQYF
>few|TRBJ1-3|.|TRBV25-1
TGTGCCAGCAGCACAGGAGGACCAAACACCATATATTTT
CASSTGGPNTIYF
>.|TRBJ2-5|TRBD1|TRBV7-9
TGTGCCAGCAGCATTATCCCGGGACAGCAAGAGACCCAGTACTTC
CASSIIPGQQETQYF
>.|TRBJ2-4|.|TRBV9
TGTGCCAGCAGCGTAGGGGAGGTATCTGTCGACATTCAGTACTTC
CASSVGEVSVDIQYF
>.|TRBJ1-6|.|TRBV6-2/TRBV6-3
TGTGCCAGCAGTCAGGGTCCTGCTAATTCACCCCTCCACTTT
CASSQGPANSPLHF
>.|TRBJ1-3|.|TRBV7-9
TGTGCCAGCAGCCCAGTCTGGGGGCAAACTGGAAACACCATATATTTT
CASSPVWGQTGNTIYF
>.|TRBJ1-6|TRBD1|TRBV4-3
TGCGCCAGCAGCAGGCGACAGGGGGCCCTCGAAGAATCACCCCTCCACTTT
CASSRRQGALEESPLHF
>.|TRBJ1-1|.|TRBV5-1
TGCGCCAGCAGCTTGGAACAGATCGGACCCACTGAAGCTTTCTTT
CASSLEQIGPTEAFF
>.|TRBJ1-4|.|TRBV5-4
TGTGCCAGCAGCTTGGAAGGGTTTCGGGAAAAACTGTTTTTT
CASSLEGFREKLFF
>.|TRBJ1-1|.|TRBV4-3
TGCGCCAGCAGCCAAGGAACAGGCATGAACACTGAAGCTTTCTTT
CASSQGTGMNTEAFF
>.|TRBJ2-1|TRBD2|TRBV27
TGTGCCAGCAGTTACCTCAACCCGACTAGCGGGGGTAGCTCCTACAATGAGCAGTTCTTC
CASSYLNPTSGGSSYNEQFF
>.|TRBJ2-7|.|TRBV2
TGTGCCAGCAGTGGACTACCGGGACCGAGCTACGAGCAGTACTTC
CASSGLPGPSYEQYF
>.|TRBJ1-5|.|TRBV7-8
TGTGCCAGCAGCCACGGGACACATAGCAATCAGCCCCAGCATTTT
CASSHGTHSNQPQHF
>.|TRBJ1-6|.|TRBV10-3
TGTGCCATCAGTGAGGGGCCGGATAATTCACCCCTCCACTTT
CAISEGPDNSPLHF
>.|TRBJ1-5|.|TRBV7-8
TGTGCCAGCTTGCGGACTCCGCAGGGGATGGGTGGCAATCAGCCCCAGCATTTT
CASLRTPQGMGGNQPQHF
>.|TRBJ1-6|.|TRBV2
TGTGCCAGCGACAGCCTAAGCTCCTATAATTCACCCCTCCACTTT
CASDSLSSYNSPLHF
>many|TRBJ1-6|TRBD1|TRBV5-1
TGCGCCAGCAGCTCGGACAGGGTGGGTTCACCCCTCCACTTT
CASSSDRVGSPLHF
>.|TRBJ2-5|.|TRBV3-1/TRBV3-2
TGTGCCAGCAGCCAAGACGAGAAGACTACGTACTTC
CASSQDEKTTYF
>.|TRBJ2-1|TRBD2|TRBV10-2
TGCGCCAGCAGACCGACTAGCGGGGGTCGTAATGAGCAGTTCTTC
CASRPTSGGRNEQFF
>.|TRBJ1-4|.|TRBV14
TGTGCCAGCAGCCAAGAAGGTGGGATACAGCAGCGGGGAGGAAAACTGTTTTTT
CASSQEGGIQQRGGKLFF
>.|TRBJ1-6|.|TRBV5-8
TGTGCCAGCAGCCTATGGACGGTAAATTCACCCCTCCACTTT
CASSLWTVNSPLHF
>.|TRBJ1-5|.|TRBV10-3
TGTGCCATGCGGGGGGGTTTAGATCAGCCCCAGCATTTT
CAMRGGLDQPQHF
>.|TRBJ2-2|.|TRBV18
TGTGCCAGCTCACCACCGGGGACACACTCCACCATAGACATCGGGGAGCTGTTTTTT
CASSPPGTHSTIDIGELFF
>.|TRBJ2-7|.|TRBV4-1
TGCGCCAGCAGCCAAGATACAGGCTCCTACGAGCAGTACTTC
CASSQDTGSYEQYF
>.|TRBJ1-1|.|TRBV12-3/TRBV12-4
TGTGCCAGCAGTTTTGATCCCTTGGCTGAAGCTTTCTTT
CASSFDPLAEAFF
>.|TRBJ2-3|TRBD1|TRBV19
TGTGCCAGCCGGGGACAGGGGGCGCGGAGCACAGATACGCAGTATTTT
CASRGQGARSTDTQYF
>.|TRBJ2-3|TRBD2|TRBV5-1
TGCGCCAGCAGCTTGGTCCCGGGACTAGCGGGCACAGATACGCAGTATTTT
CASSLVPGLAGTDTQYF
>.|TRBJ2-7|TRBD2|TRBV6-5
TGTGCCAGCAGTTACTCGGGGACTAGGATGGTCCACGAGCAGTACTTC
CASSYSGTRMVHEQYF
>.|TRBJ2-7|TRBD1|TRBV19
TGTGCCAGTATGGAACAGGGGAAATCCTACGAGCAGTACTTC
CASMEQGKSYEQYF
>.|TRBJ2-5|.|TRBV20-1
TGCAGTGCTAGTACTCATGGCGGCAAAGAGACCCAGTACTTC
CSASTHGGKETQYF
>.|TRBJ2-1|TRBD2|TRBV7-3
TGTGCCAGCAGCTCGGGACTAGCAGATGGGAATGAGCAGTTCTTC
CASSSGLADGNEQFF
>.|TRBJ1-1|TRBD1|TRBV6-2/TRBV6-3
TGTGCCAGCAGTACTCGGACAGGCGGTGACGAAGCTTTCTTT
CASSTRTGGDEAFF
>.|TRBJ1-3|.|TRBV18
TGTGCCAGCTCACCGGGACTGGGAGCGGTTGGAAACACCATATATTTT
CASSPGLGAVGNTIYF
>once|TRBJ2-5|.|TRBV4-1
TGCGCCAGCAAGGCCCCCGGCAGGGGGGCAGAGACCCAGTACTTC
CASKAPGRGAETQYF
>.|TRBJ1-3|.|TRBV18
TGTGCCAGCTCACCAGCCAGGGGCACTGGAAACACCATATATTTT
CASSPARGTGNTIYF
>.|TRBJ2-5|TRBD2|TRBV24-1
TGTGCCACCAGTGATAGCCAGCGGGGTCAAGAGACCCAGTACTTC
CATSDSQRGQETQYF
>.|TRBJ1-5|TRBD1|TRBV15
TGTGCCACCAGCAGAGTCGGGACAGATAGCAATCAGCCCCAGCATTTT
CATSRVGTDSNQPQHF
>.|TRBJ1-2|TRBD1|TRBV2
TGTGCCAGCAGTGAGAGGGACAGCTTACGTGGCTACACCTTC
CASSERDSLRGYTF
>.|TRBJ2-3|.|TRBV28
TGTGCCAGCAGCAAACACCGACCAAGCACAGATACGCAGTATTTT
CASSKHRPSTDTQYF
>.|TRBJ2-3|TRBD2|TRBV27
TGTGCCAGCAGTTCGTGGACAGTGGCCAAACTAGCGGGGGAATACACAGATACGCAGTATTTT
CASSSWTVAKLAGEYTDTQYF
>.|TRBJ2-5|.|TRBV5-1
TGCGCCAGCAGCTTGGAGGAGACCCAGTACTTC
CASSLEETQYF